Presented here are 20 T cell receptor beta chains from one specimen sequenced in a study of blood T cell repertoires in COVID-19 (dated by TCRdb to 2020 to 2021). The library was generated by the immunoSEQ multiplex PCR assay. In its TCRdb copy, this immuneACCESS table keeps in-frame sequences only and misses some clones. Where compared with another copy, unresolved V genes explain less than half of these, and the others have no known cause. This sample has 250,000 or so clones in its table, and less than 85% of those were observed once. The ten largest clonotypes hold under 2% of the sample. The sequenced sample consisted of PBMCs or T cells enriched from blood (not recorded which). The receptors here all came from a man aged 60 to 69 who had recovered from COVID-19.

CDR3 region: CASTPRGAESYEQYF. The CDR3 DNA reads as TGTGCCAGTACCCCTCGGGGGGCAGAATCCTACGAGCAGTACTTC. The chain joins TRBV19 to TRBJ2-7; D is perhaps TRBD2 (7 bases). The CDR3 is 15 residues long. Germline V gene data show CDR1 as LNHDA and CDR2 as SQIVND (reference sequence). Between the trimmed V and J ends, which lost 7 bases and 1 base, there was a span of 17 bases.

The chain links TRBV13 to TRBJ1-2, with D maybe TRBD1 (5 bases). The CDR3 is made up of 15 amino acids. V dropped 4 bases and J dropped 4 bases, with 16 bases sitting between them. Germline CDR1 PRHDT, CDR2 FYEKMQ (reference sequence). Here the CDR3 DNA reads TGTGCCAGCAGCTCCTCCCCTCAGGGAAGCTATGGCTACACCTTC. It specifies CASSSSPQGSYGYTF.

In nucleotides, the CDR3 is TGTGCCAGCAGCAAAGGACGGGAGGACAGGGCAAAGGGCTACGAGCAGTACTTC. Amino acids: CASSKGREDRAKGYEQYF. V and J are TRBV21-1 and TRBJ2-7; whether TRBD1, the table's D call, matches the DNA was not checked. TRBV21-1 is given as a pseudogene. The length of the CDR3 is 18 residues.

The chain links TRBV24-1 to TRBJ2-2; no clear D. The V end lost 0 bases, the J end lost 2 bases, and 9 bases lay between the germline ends. Germline assignment: CDR1 KGHDR and CDR2 SFDVKD. CDR3 length: 16 residues. CDR3 protein: CATSDLPPRNTGELFF. The CDR3 DNA follows: TGTGCCACCAGTGATTTGCCTCCCAGAAACACCGGGGAGCTGTTTTTT.

The chain has TRBV19 and TRBJ2-3, with D possibly being TRBD2 (7 bases). Trimming removed 9 bases at V and 0 bases at J, with 16 bases between. The CDR3 extends over 15 amino acids. Germline V gene sequence: CDR1 LNHDA, CDR2 SQIVND (reference sequence). The CDR3 sequence: CASSGGPASTDTQYF. For the CDR3, the DNA is TGTGCCAGCTCCGGGGGGCCGGCTAGCACAGATACGCAGTATTTT.

This clone has only a few counts. This rearrangement joins TRBV6-2 or TRBV6-3 to TRBJ1-1; D remains unclear. V lost 3 bases to trimming and J lost 5 bases, with 10 bases between them. The CDR3 is 13 residues long. The germline V gene encodes CDR1 MNHEY and CDR2 SVGEGT. CDR3 coding DNA: TGTGCCAGCAGTTATGCCGGGGAGACTGAAGCTTTCTTT. Amino acids: CASSYAGETEAFF.

The CDR3 spells CASSLVGQVGNQPQHF. In DNA form, the CDR3 reads TGTGCCAGCAGCTTAGTGGGACAGGTGGGCAATCAGCCCCAGCATTTT. The chain has TRBV7-2 and TRBJ1-5, with 8 bases that match TRBD1. The CDR3 extends over 16 amino acids. Germline assignment: CDR1 SGHTA and CDR2 FQGNSA. The V gene end was trimmed by 1 base and the J gene end by 2 bases; junction bases not matched to a gene: 4.

The chain has TRBV7-2 and TRBJ1-5, with a possible D match to TRBD1 (5 bases). This CDR3 is built from 13 residues. Germline loops: CDR1 SGHTA, CDR2 FQGNSA. Trimming shortened V by 0 bases and J by 11 bases, and 11 bases separated the two germline ends. CDR3 nucleotide sequence: TGTGCCAGCAGCTTAGCGGAGAAGGGGACCCAGCATTTT. This encodes CASSLAEKGTQHF.

The rearrangement links TRBV11-3 to TRBJ2-3, with unresolved D. This CDR3 comprises 12 residues. Germline V gives CDR1 SGHNT, CDR2 YENEEA. V was trimmed by 5 bases and J by 7 bases, leaving 10 bases between them. CDR3 nucleotides: TGTGCCAGCAGCCTCCGCGGAAATACGCAGTATTTT. This sequence encodes CASSLRGNTQYF.

The chain links TRBV7-9 to TRBJ1-3; D not certain. Trimming took 7 bases from V and 3 from J, leaving 10 bases between them. The length of the CDR3 is 13 residues. Germline CDR1 SEHNR, CDR2 FQNEAQ (reference sequence). The CDR3: CASTQGVGNTIYF. The CDR3, as DNA: TGTGCCAGCACCCAAGGCGTTGGAAACACCATATATTTT. The whole variable domain, filled in from reference TRBV7-9 and TRBJ1-3, reads DTGVSQNPRHKITKRGQNVTFRCDPISEHNRLYWYRQTLGQGPEFLTYFQNEAQLEKSRLLSDRFSAERPKGSFSTLEIQRTEQGDSAMYLCASTQGVGNTIYFGEGSWLTVV.

This clone has a single count. V and J are TRBV30 and TRBJ1-4; D is ambiguous. V was trimmed by 1 base and J by 3 bases, leaving 12 bases between them. The CDR3 totals 15 residues. CDR1 is GTSNPN and CDR2 is SVGIG in the germline V gene (reference sequence). Written as DNA, the CDR3 is TGTGCCTGGAGTGCCCAGTTATCTCCTAATGAAAAACTGTTTTTT. Its protein is CAWSAQLSPNEKLFF.

This chain joins TRBV2 and TRBJ2-2; D remains ambiguous. Trimming took off 5 bases at V and 6 bases at J, with 10 bases between the two ends. This CDR3 region has 13 residues. Germline V lookup: CDR1 SNHLY, CDR2 FYNNEI. The CDR3 nucleotides are TGTGCCAGCAGTCCTAGTTTACCCGGGGAGCTGTTTTTT. Amino acid sequence: CASSPSLPGELFF.

In DNA form, the CDR3 reads TGTGCCAGTAGTATCGGACTAGCGGGGGGAGAGACCCAGTACTTC. Translation: CASSIGLAGGETQYF. This chain uses TRBV19 with TRBJ2-5, with 14 bases lining up with TRBD2. The CDR3 sequence is 15 residues long. Germline V gives CDR1 LNHDA, CDR2 SQIVND (reference sequence). V shed 3 bases and J 4 bases; nucleotides not matched to a gene: 1.

CDR3 DNA: TGTGCCATCAGTGCAGGGAACAGTAATTCACCCCTCCACTTT. Its translation is CAISAGNSNSPLHF. The V gene is TRBV10-3, the J gene TRBJ1-6; possibly TRBD1 for D (5 bases). Deletions cut 4 bases from V and 6 bases from J, with 10 bases between. Germline CDR1 reads ENHRY; CDR2 reads SYGVKD. The CDR3 is made up of 14 amino acids.

This clone has a handful of counts. The genes are TRBV4-2 and TRBJ1-2; D is undetermined. Germline CDR1 reads LGHNA; CDR2 reads YNFKEQ. Trimming left V 2 bases short and J 2 bases short, with 9 bases between. The CDR3 runs 14 residues. The CDR3, as DNA: TGTGCCAGCAGCCAAAGCGGGGTCAACTATGGCTACACCTTC. It translates to CASSQSGVNYGYTF.

This chain uses TRBV11-2 with TRBJ1-6, with TRBD1 matching 7 bases. V shed 4 bases and J 6 bases; nucleotides not matched to a gene: 9. The CDR3 covers 16 residues. Germline lookup yields CDR1 SGHAT and CDR2 FQNNGV. CDR3 in DNA: TGTGCCAGCAGCTCAGCCAGACAGGGAGGTAATTCACCCCTCCACTTT. Protein product: CASSSARQGGNSPLHF.

This clone was recorded only once. The CDR3 DNA reads as TGTGCCAGCAGCCTAGGCGACGGACAGTTGTTTTTT. It translates to CASSLGDGQLFF. The chain has TRBV12-3 or TRBV12-4 and TRBJ2-2, with TRBD1 as a possible D gene (6 bases). The CDR3 length is 12 residues. V lost 6 bases and J lost 15, with 17 bases in between.

This clone has just one count. This chain uses TRBV27 with TRBJ1-1; 7 bases line up with TRBD1. Trimming at V came to 6 bases and at J to 2 bases, leaving 3 bases not matched to a gene. Germline V gene data show CDR1 as MNHEY and CDR2 as SMNVEV (reference sequence). There are 13 residues in the CDR3. Here the CDR3 DNA reads TGTGCCAGCAGCGGACAGGTTAACACTGAAGCTTTCTTT. As protein: CASSGQVNTEAFF.

The chain employs TRBV11-2 and TRBJ2-2, with D uncertain. Germline V gene data show CDR1 as SGHAT and CDR2 as FQNNGV. CDR3 size: 13 residues. The V end was cut by 3 bases, the J end by 5 bases, with 7 bases between. CDR3: CASSFEETGELFF. Here the CDR3 DNA reads TGTGCCAGCAGCTTTGAGGAGACCGGGGAGCTGTTTTTT.

CDR3 nucleotides: TGTGCCAGTAGTATTGGGTTCGGGATCAATCAGCCCCAGCATTTT. Amino acids: CASSIGFGINQPQHF. The chain carries TRBV19 and TRBJ1-5; D remains unclear. From germline, CDR1 is LNHDA and CDR2 SQIVND (reference sequence). The CDR3 covers 15 residues. V lost 3 bases and J lost 3, with 12 bases in between. The entire variable domain, with the rest obtained from reference TRBV19 and TRBJ1-5, is as follows: DGGITQSPKYLFRKEGQNVTLSCEQNLNHDAMYWYRQDPGQGLRLIYYSQIVNDFQKGDIAEGYSVSREKKESFPLTVTSAQKNPTAFYLCASSIGFGINQPQHFGDGTRLSIL.